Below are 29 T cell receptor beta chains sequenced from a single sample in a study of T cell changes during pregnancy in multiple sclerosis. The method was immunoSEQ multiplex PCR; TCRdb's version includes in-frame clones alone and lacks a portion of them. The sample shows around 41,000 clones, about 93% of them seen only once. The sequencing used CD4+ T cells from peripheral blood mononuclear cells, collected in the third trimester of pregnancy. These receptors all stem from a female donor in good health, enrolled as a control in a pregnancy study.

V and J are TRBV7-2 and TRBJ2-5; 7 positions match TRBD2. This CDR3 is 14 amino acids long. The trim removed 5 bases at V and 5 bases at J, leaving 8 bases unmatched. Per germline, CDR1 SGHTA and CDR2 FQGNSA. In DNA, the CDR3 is TGTGCCAGCAGCGTACGACTAGCCGGGGAGACCCAGTACTTC. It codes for CASSVRLAGETQYF.

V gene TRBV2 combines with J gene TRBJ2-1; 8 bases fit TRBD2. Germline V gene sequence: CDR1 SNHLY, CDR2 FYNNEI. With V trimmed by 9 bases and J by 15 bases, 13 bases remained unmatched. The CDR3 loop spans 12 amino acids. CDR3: CARRREGGIRFF. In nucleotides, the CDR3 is TGTGCCAGGCGACGGGAGGGGGGAATTCGGTTCTTC.

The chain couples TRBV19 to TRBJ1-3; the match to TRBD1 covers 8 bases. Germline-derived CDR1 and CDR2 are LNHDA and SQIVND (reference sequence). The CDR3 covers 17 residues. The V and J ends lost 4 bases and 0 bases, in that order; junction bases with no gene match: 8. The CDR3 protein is CASSTGTGESSGNTIYF. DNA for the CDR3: TGTGCCAGTAGTACCGGGACAGGTGAAAGCTCTGGAAACACCATATATTTT.

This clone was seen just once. The CDR3 is CASRGTGRDTQYF. The CDR3 DNA sequence: TGTGCCAGCAGAGGGACAGGTAGAGATACGCAGTATTTT. The chain is built from TRBV28 and TRBJ2-3; 8 bases are a match to TRBD1. After removal of 6 bases from V and 5 bases from J, the junction contained 4 bases not matched to a gene. The CDR3 spans 13 residues. Germline CDR1 and CDR2: MDHEN and SYDVKM.

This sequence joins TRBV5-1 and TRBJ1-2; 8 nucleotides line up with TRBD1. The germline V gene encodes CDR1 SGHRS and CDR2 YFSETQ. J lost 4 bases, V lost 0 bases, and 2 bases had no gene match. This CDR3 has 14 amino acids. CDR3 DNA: TGCGCCAGCAGCTTGGGTGACAGGGGCTATGGCTACACCTTC. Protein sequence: CASSLGDRGYGYTF.

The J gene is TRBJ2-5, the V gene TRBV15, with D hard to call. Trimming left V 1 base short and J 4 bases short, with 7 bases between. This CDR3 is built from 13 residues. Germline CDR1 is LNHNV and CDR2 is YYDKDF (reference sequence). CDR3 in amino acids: CATSRAGGETQYF. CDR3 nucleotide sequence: TGTGCCACCAGCAGAGCAGGTGGAGAGACCCAGTACTTC. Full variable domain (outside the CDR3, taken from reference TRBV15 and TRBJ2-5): DAMVIQNPRYQVTQFGKPVTLSCSQTLNHNVMYWYQQKSSQAPKLLFHYYDKDFNNEADTPDNFQSRRPNTSFCFLDIRSPGLGDTAMYLCATSRAGGETQYFGPGTRLLVL.

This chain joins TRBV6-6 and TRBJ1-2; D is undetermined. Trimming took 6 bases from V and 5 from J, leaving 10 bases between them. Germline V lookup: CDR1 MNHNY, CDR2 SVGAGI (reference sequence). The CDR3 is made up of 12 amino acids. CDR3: CASRLLLYGYTF. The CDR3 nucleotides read TGTGCCAGCAGACTCCTTTTATATGGCTACACCTTC.

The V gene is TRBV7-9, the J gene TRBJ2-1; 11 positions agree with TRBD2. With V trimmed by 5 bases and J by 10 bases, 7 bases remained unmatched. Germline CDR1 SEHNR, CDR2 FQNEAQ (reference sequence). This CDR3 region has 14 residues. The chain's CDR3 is CASSSSGGAGEQFF. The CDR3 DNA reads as TGTGCCAGCAGCAGTAGCGGGGGGGCGGGGGAGCAGTTCTTC.

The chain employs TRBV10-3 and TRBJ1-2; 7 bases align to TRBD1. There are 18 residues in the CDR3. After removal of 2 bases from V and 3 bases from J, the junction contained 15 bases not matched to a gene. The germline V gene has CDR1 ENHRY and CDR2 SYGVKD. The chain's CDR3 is CAISEPAQATGKYYGYTF. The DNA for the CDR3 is TGTGCCATCAGTGAGCCCGCGCAGGCGACAGGGAAGTACTATGGCTACACCTTC.

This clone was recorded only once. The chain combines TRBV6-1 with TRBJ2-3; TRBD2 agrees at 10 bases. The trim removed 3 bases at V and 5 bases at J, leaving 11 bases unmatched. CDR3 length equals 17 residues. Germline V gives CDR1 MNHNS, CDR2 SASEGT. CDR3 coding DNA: TGTGCCAGCAGTGACCTTACTAGCGGGACTTTCTTAGATACGCAGTATTTT. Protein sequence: CASSDLTSGTFLDTQYF.

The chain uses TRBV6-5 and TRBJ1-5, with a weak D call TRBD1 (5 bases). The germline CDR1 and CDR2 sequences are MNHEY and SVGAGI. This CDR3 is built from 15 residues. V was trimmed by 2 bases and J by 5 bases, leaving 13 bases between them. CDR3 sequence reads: CASSYGGGDYQPQHF. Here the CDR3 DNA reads TGTGCCAGCAGTTACGGGGGGGGAGATTATCAGCCCCAGCATTTT.

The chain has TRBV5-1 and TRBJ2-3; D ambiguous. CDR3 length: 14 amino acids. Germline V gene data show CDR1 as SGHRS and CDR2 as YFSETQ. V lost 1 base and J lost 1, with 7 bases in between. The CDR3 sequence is CASSLSRGTDTQYF. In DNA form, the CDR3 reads TGCGCCAGCAGCTTGTCCCGGGGCACAGATACGCAGTATTTT.

CDR3 nucleotide sequence: TGTGCCAGCAGCTTAAGTCCAGCGGGGTCCGGGGAGCTGTTTTTT. Translating gives CASSLSPAGSGELFF. The chain is built from TRBV7-8 and TRBJ2-2; TRBD2 aligns across 7 bases. The CDR3 covers 15 residues. V dropped 2 bases and J dropped 6; count of bases not matched to a gene: 6. Germline V gives CDR1 SGHVS, CDR2 FQNEAQ.

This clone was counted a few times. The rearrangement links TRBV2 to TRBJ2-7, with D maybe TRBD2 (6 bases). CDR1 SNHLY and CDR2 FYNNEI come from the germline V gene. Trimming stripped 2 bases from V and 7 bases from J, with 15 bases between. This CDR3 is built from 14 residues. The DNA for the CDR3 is TGTGCCAGCAGTGAAAGGTGGGGAGGATTAGAGCAGTACTTC. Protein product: CASSERWGGLEQYF.

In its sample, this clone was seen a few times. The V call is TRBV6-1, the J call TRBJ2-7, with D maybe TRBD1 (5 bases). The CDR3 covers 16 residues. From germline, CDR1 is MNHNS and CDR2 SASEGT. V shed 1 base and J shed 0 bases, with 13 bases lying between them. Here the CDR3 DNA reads TGTGCCAGCAGTGAAGGTCCAGGGCCTACCTCCTACGAGCAGTACTTC. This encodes CASSEGPGPTSYEQYF.

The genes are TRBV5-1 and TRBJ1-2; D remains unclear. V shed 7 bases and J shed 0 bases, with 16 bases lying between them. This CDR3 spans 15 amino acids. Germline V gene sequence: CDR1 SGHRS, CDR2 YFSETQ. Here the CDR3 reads CASAATRIANYGYTF. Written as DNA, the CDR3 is TGCGCCAGCGCAGCGACCCGGATAGCTAACTATGGCTACACCTTC.

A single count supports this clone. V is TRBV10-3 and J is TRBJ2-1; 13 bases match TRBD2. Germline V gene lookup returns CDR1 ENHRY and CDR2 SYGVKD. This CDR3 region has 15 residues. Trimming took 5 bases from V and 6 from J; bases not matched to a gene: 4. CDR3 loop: CAISNGLAGVNEQFF. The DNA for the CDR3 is TGTGCCATCAGTAACGGACTAGCGGGAGTCAATGAGCAGTTCTTC.

The CDR3 loop reads CASSVSTGPFNTGELFF. CDR3 in DNA: TGTGCCAGTAGTGTTTCGACAGGACCCTTCAACACCGGGGAGCTGTTTTTT. The chain couples TRBV19 to TRBJ2-2; D may be TRBD1 (6 bases). There are 17 residues in the CDR3. Germline CDR1 reads LNHDA; CDR2 reads SQIVND (reference sequence). Trimming removed 5 bases from V and 2 bases from J, with 18 bases in between.

In DNA, the CDR3 is TGTGCCAGCAGTTTGAGGCACCTAAATTCACCCCTCCACTTT. Its protein is CASSLRHLNSPLHF. The rearrangement joins TRBV28 to TRBJ1-6; D is unresolved. The CDR3 sequence is 14 residues long. Germline V gene data show CDR1 as MDHEN and CDR2 as SYDVKM. Trimming shortened V by 3 bases and J by 7 bases, and 10 bases separated the two germline ends.

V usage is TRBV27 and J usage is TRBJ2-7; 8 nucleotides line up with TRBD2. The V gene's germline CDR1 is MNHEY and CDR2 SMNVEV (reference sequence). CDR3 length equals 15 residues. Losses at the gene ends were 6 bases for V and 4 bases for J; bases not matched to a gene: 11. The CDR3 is CASSPGGGRSYEQYF. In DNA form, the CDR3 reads TGTGCCAGCAGCCCTGGGGGCGGGAGGTCGTACGAGCAGTACTTC.

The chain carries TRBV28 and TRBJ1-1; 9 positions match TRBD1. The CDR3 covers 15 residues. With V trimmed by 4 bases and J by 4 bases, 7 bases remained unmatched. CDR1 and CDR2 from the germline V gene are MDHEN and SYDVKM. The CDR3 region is CASSYRGRWGTEAFF. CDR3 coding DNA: TGTGCCAGCAGTTACAGGGGGCGCTGGGGCACTGAAGCTTTCTTT.

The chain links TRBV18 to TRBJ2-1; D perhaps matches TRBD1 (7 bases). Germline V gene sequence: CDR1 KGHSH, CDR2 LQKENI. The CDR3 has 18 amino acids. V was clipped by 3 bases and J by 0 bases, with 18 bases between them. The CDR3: CASSPAAGQLSSYNEQFF. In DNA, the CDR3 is TGTGCCAGCTCACCCGCCGCGGGACAGCTAAGCTCCTACAATGAGCAGTTCTTC.

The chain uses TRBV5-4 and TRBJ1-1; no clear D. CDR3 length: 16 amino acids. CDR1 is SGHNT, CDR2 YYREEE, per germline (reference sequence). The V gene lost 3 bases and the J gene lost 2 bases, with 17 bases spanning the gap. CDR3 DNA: TGTGCCAGCAGCTCGGTCGTGGGTGCGGGTAACACTGAAGCTTTCTTT. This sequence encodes CASSSVVGAGNTEAFF.

This CDR3 is CAWSGRRGGELFF. In DNA, the CDR3 is TGTGCCTGGAGTGGACGAAGGGGCGGGGAGCTGTTTTTT. The V and J genes are TRBV30 and TRBJ2-2; D may be TRBD1 (5 bases). The V gene lost 1 base and the J gene lost 7 bases, with 10 bases spanning the gap. The CDR3 runs 13 residues. CDR1 is GTSNPN, CDR2 SVGIG, per germline (reference sequence).

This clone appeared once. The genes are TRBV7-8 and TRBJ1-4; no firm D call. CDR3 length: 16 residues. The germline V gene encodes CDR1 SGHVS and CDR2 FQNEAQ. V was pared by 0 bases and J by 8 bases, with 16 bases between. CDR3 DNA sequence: TGTGCCAGCAGCTTAGCGCGAACCAGTACGAGGGAAAAACTGTTTTTT. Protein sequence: CASSLARTSTREKLFF.

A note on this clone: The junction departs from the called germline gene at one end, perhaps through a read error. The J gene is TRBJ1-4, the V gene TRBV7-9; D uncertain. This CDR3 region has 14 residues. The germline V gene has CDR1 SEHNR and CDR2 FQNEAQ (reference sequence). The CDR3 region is CASSLVTLNEKLFF. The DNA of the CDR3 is TGTGCCAGCAGCTTAGTTACCCTAAATGAAAAGCTGTTTTTT.

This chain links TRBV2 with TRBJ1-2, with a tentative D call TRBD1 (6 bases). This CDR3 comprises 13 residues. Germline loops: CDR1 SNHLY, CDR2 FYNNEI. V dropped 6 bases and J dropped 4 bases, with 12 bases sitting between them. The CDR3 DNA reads TGTGCCAGCAGGAGGGGACAAATCTATGGCTACACCTTC. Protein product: CASRRGQIYGYTF.

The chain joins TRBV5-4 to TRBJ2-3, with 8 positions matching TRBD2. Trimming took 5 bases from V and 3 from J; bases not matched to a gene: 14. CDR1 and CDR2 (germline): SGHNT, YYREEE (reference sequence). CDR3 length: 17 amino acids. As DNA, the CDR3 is TGTGCCAGCAGTCCGGGGGGGGGAGGAGTCCGGACAGATACGCAGTATTTT. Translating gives CASSPGGGGVRTDTQYF.

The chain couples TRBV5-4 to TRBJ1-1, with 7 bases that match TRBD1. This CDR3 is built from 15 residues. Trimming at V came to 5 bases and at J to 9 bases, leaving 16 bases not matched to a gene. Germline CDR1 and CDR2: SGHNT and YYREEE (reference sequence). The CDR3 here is CASRGFGQEVHKAFF. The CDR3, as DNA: TGTGCCAGCAGGGGATTCGGACAGGAAGTACACAAAGCTTTCTTT. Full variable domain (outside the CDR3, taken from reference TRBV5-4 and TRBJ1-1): ETGVTQSPTHLIKTRGQQVTLRCSSQSGHNTVSWYQQALGQGPQFIFQYYREEENGRGNFPPRFSGLQFPNYSSELNVNALELDDSALYLCASRGFGQEVHKAFFGQGTRLTVV.